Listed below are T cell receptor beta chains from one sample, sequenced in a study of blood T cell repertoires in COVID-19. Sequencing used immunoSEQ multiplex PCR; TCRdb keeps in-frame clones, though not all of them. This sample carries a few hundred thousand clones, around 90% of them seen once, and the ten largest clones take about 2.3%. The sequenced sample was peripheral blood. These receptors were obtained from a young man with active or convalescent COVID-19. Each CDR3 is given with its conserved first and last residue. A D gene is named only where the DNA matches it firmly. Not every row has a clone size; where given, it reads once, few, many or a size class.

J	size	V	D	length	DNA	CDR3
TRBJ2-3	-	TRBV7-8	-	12	TGTGCCAGCAGCGCCGAGGGGGAAACGCAGTATTTT	CASSAEGETQYF
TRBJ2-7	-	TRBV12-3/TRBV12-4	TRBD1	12	TGTGCCAGCAGTTTCAGGGGGTACGAGCAGTACTTC	CASSFRGYEQYF
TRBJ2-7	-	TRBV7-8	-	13	TGTGCCAGCAGCGGCAATTCAGGGGTCGAGCAGTACTTC	CASSGNSGVEQYF
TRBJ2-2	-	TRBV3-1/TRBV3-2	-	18	TGTGCCAGCAGCCCTCTGAGGTCGATAAATACGAACACCGGGGAGCTGTTTTTT	CASSPLRSINTNTGELFF
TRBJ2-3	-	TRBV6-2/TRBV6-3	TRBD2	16	TGTGCCAGCAGCATGCCCGCCATAGCGGGGGCAGGTACGCAGTATTTT	CASSMPAIAGAGTQYF
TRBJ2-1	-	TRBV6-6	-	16	TGTGCCAGCAGTTACTCCCAGGGAAATCCACGGAATGAGCAGTTCTTC	CASSYSQGNPRNEQFF
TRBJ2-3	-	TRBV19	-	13	TGTGCCAGTAGTGAATGGACACACGATACGCAGTATTTT	CASSEWTHDTQYF
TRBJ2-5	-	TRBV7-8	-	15	TGTGCCAGCAGCTTAGCGCTGGGCAGCCAAGAGACCCAGTACTTC	CASSLALGSQETQYF
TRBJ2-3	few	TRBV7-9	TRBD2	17	TGTGCCAGCAGCCTCGGCCTAGCGGGGGGCAACACAGATACGCAGTATTTT	CASSLGLAGGNTDTQYF
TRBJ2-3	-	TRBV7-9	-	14	TGTGCCAGCAGCTTGGGCCGCTCCACAGATACGCAGTATTTT	CASSLGRSTDTQYF
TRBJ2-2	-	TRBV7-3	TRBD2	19	TGTGCCAGCAGCTTAACGGAGCCACTAGCGGGGGCGAACACCGGGGAGCTGTTTTTT	CASSLTEPLAGANTGELFF
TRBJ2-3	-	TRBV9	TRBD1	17	TGTGCCAGCAGCACCCGGACAGGACTCTCCCCCTCAGATACGCAGTATTTT	CASSTRTGLSPSDTQYF
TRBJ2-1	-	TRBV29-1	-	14	TGCAGCGTTGAAGGGGCGGGACTTTACAATGAGCAGTTCTTC	CSVEGAGLYNEQFF
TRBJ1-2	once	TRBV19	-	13	TGTGCCAGTAGTATAGGAAAGGGAGGATCGGCCACCTTC	CASSIGKGGSATF
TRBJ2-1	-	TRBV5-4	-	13	TGTGCCAGCGCGGGATCGAAGGACGGTGAGCAGTTCTTC	CASAGSKDGEQFF
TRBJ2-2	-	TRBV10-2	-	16	TGCGCCAGCTCGTCCCGGGACACTTCATTCACCGGGGAGCTGTTTTTT	CASSSRDTSFTGELFF
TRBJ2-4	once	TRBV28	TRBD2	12	TGTGCCAGCGGAGATACTAGCGCTGGGAAGTACTTC	CASGDTSAGKYF
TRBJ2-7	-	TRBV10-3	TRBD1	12	TGTGCCATCAGTGCAGGGGGCTACGAGCAGTACTTC	CAISAGGYEQYF
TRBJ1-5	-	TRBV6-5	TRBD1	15	TGTGCCAGCAGTTTAAGACAGGGTGTGAATCAGCCCCAGCATTTT	CASSLRQGVNQPQHF
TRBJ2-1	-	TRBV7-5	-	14	TGTGCCAGAAGCTTCGCGGGAGTGGTAGGTGAGCAGTTCTTC	CARSFAGVVGEQFF
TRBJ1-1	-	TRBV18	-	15	TGTGCCAGCTCATCAAACCCCAGGGTTGTGGCTGAAGCTTTCTTT	CASSSNPRVVAEAFF
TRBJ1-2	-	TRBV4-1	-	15	TGCGCCAGCAGCCAACCAACCTACAGGGTCGAGGGCTACACCTTC	CASSQPTYRVEGYTF
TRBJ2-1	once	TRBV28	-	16	TGTGCCAGCAGTTCCCCCCCAGGGGTCTTATACAATGAGCAGTTCTTC	CASSSPPGVLYNEQFF
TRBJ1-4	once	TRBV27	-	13	TGTGCCAGCTGCAGAGCGGGGAATGAAAAACTGTTTTTT	CASCRAGNEKLFF
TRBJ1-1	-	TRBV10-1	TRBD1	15	TGCGCCAGCAGAGCGGGACAGGGGATGAACACTGAAGCTTTCTTT	CASRAGQGMNTEAFF
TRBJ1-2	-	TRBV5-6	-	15	TGTGCCAGCACGGGTATCGGGTCCGCTAACTATGGCTACACCTTC	CASTGIGSANYGYTF
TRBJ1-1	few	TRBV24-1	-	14	TGTGCCACCAGTGGGACAGAAGGGGACACTGAAGCTTTCTTT	CATSGTEGDTEAFF
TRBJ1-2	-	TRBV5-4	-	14	TGTGCCAGCAGCTTCGGACGGGAAAACTATGGCTACACCTTC	CASSFGRENYGYTF
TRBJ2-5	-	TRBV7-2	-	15	TGTGCCAGCAGCGCCGAGGGAGGTCTCCAAGAGACCCAGTACTTC	CASSAEGGLQETQYF
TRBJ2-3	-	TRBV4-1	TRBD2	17	TGCGCCAGCAGCCACCCCGGACAGCGGGGGAAAAAAGATACGCAGTATTTT	CASSHPGQRGKKDTQYF
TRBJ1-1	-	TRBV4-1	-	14	TGCGCCAGCAGCCCGAGGGTGGGCATAACTGAAGCTTTCTTT	CASSPRVGITEAFF
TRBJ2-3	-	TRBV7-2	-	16	TGTGCCAGCAGCTTAGTTCTTCTAGCCGGGCTAGATACGCAGTATTTT	CASSLVLLAGLDTQYF
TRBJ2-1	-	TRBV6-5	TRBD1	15	TGTGCCAGCAGTACAGACAGGGGGTCCTACAATGAGCAGTTCTTC	CASSTDRGSYNEQFF
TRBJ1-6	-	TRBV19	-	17	TGTGCCAGTAGTACCTGGGACTTCACGGTGGATAATTCACCCCTCCACTTT	CASSTWDFTVDNSPLHF
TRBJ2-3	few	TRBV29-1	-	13	TGCAGCGTTTCGCTAGCACTCGCAGATACGCAGTATTTT	CSVSLALADTQYF
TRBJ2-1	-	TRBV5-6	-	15	TGTGCCAGCAGCGCCGGCAGGGTGCGGTACAATGAGCAGTTCTTC	CASSAGRVRYNEQFF
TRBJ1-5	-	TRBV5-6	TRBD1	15	TGTGCCAGCAGCTATGGGACAGCGAGCAATCAGCCCCAGCATTTT	CASSYGTASNQPQHF
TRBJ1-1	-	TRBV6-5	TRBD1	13	TGTGCCAGCACCATCGCGGGACAGACTGAAGCTTTCTTT	CASTIAGQTEAFF
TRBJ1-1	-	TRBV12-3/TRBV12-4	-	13	TGTGCCAGCAGACAACAGGGAAGCACTGAAGCTTTCTTT	CASRQQGSTEAFF
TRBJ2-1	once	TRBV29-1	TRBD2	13	TGCAGGGTTAGCGGGAGATTCTACAATGAGCAGTTCTTC	CRVSGRFYNEQFF
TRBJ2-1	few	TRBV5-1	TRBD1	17	TGCGCCAGCAGCTTGAGGCAGGGGGCTAACTCCTACAATGAGCAGTTCTTC	CASSLRQGANSYNEQFF
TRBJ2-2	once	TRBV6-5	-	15	TGTGCCAGCAGACGCGGATCAGGGGAAACCGGGGAGCTGTTTTTT	CASRRGSGETGELFF
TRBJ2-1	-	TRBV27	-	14	TGTGCCAGCAGTCCCCAGGGTTTAGGGAATGAGCAGTTCTTC	CASSPQGLGNEQFF
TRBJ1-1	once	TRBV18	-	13	TGTGCCAGCTCACCCGCTATGAACACTGAAGCTTTCTTT	CASSPAMNTEAFF
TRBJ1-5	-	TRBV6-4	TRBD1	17	TGTGCCAGCAGTGACTCGGGACAGGCTTGGAGCAATCAGCCCCAGCATTTT	CASSDSGQAWSNQPQHF
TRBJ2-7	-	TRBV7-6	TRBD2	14	TGTGCCAGCAGCCCGACGGGGGGGTCCTACGAGCAGTACTTC	CASSPTGGSYEQYF
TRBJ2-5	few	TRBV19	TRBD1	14	TGTGCCAGTAGGCGGGACAGGGCCAGTAAGACCCAGTACTTC	CASRRDRASKTQYF
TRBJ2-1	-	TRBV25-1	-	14	TGTGCCAGCAGTGAATCGGGGGCCTACAATGAGCAGTTCTTC	CASSESGAYNEQFF
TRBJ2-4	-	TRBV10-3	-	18	TGTGCCACCAGTCCCTTTAGCGGAGGTGTTCGAGCCAAAAACATTCAGTACTTC	CATSPFSGGVRAKNIQYF
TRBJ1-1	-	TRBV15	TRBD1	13	TGTGCCACCAGCAGAGACAGGGGGCTCGAAGCTTTCTTT	CATSRDRGLEAFF